The rows below give T cell receptor beta chains drawn from one sample of a study of T-cell reconstitution after alpha-beta-depleted transplantation in children. TCRdb redid the calling of the PCR reads with MiXCR, one entry per CDR3 protein. The profile shows about 110,000 distinct CDR3 sequences, 5.5% to 6.5% of them singletons. Here the sequenced sample was PBMCs, mostly from graft donor cells, taken 360 days after TCRalphabeta/CD19-depleted stem cell transplant. The receptors here all came from a male patient aged 2-15 years who had a stem cell transplant for acute lymphoblastic leukemia, so the T cells may come from the graft donor. Each CDR3 is given with its conserved first and last residue. D genes are given only for firm matches. Clone size, where shown, is once, few, many, or a class for clones that have expanded.

cdr3_aa clone_size d_call v_call cdr3_length
CASSLDGFRNQPQHF many NA TRBV7-2 15
CASSLMDREYEQYF many TRBD1 TRBV7-9 14
CASSLGKLSYEQYF many NA TRBV5-1 14
CSASGLSYEQYF many NA TRBV20-1 12
CASSVLVRDLADEQFF few NA TRBV5-6 16
CASARLGEPNEKLFF few NA TRBV5-1 15
CASSPGVTAPNTEAFF many NA TRBV18 16
CASIAGDSYEQYF many NA TRBV28 13
CSARARTSYEQYF many NA TRBV20-1 13
CASSPGPHYEQYF few NA TRBV18 13
CASTQKGWGPDRGGYGYTF few TRBD1 TRBV7-8 19
CASSENEKLFF many NA TRBV7-9 11
CASRDESGSIHEQYF many TRBD2 TRBV2 15
CASSLGPSTYNEQFF many NA TRBV7-9 15
CASSLGRQVGNSPLHF many NA TRBV12-3/TRBV12-4 16
CSAPPGQSYGYTF NA TRBD1 TRBV20-1 13
CASSYFQGELFF few NA TRBV6-5 12
CASSPPREDQETQYF NA TRBD2 TRBV7-9 15
CASSLGGLGNQPQHF many NA TRBV7-8 15
CASSPRDVYYEQYF many NA TRBV5-1 14
CASSRLEETGELFF many NA TRBV4-2 14
CASSTGTVMNTEAFF many TRBD1 TRBV12-3/TRBV12-4 15
CASSQETGGPGELFF many TRBD1 TRBV14 15
CASSARDRGAGQETQYF NA TRBD1 TRBV28 17
CATSDTGKNSPLHF few NA TRBV24-1 14
CASSVGVARGEQFF many NA TRBV9 14
CASSLTPLVGTEAFF many NA TRBV5-1 15
CATKDRETTEAFF NA TRBD1 TRBV25-1 13
CASSLSYTSTDTQYF NA NA TRBV7-9 15
CASSPLRRAGSPLHF NA NA TRBV6-1 15
CASSIHTDTQYF many NA TRBV11-2 12
CASSRRTSGKINYNEQFF many TRBD2 TRBV5-6 18
CATSDPDRGQDEQYF NA TRBD1 TRBV24-1 15
CASSQFSYNEQFF many NA TRBV4-3 13
CASSLGAGGAGDIQYF many TRBD2 TRBV28 16
CASSLSWDEQFF many NA TRBV7-9 12
CASSPYSTDTQYF many NA TRBV28 13
CASSQDPWSGANVLTF NA NA TRBV14 16
CASNPGGSAYEQYF NA TRBD1 TRBV9 14
CSARDPAISAKGELFF many NA TRBV20-1 16
CASSHDWNQETQYF many NA TRBV7-9 14
CASSLEGTPSYEQYF many NA TRBV5-1 15
CSAPTSGPSYEQYF few TRBD2 TRBV20-1 14
CASSFLFSYEQYF many NA TRBV28 13
CASSGDPGAEAFF many NA TRBV7-9 13
CASSQGGGNEQYF NA NA TRBV4-2 13
CASTQTYRAYTQYF NA NA TRBV6-1 14
CSARRWNTEAFF few NA TRBV20-1 12
CASSSTGQSNQPQHF few NA TRBV5-1 15
CASRRPGEAYGYTF many NA TRBV6-1 14
CASSQDPLSNQPQHF many NA TRBV4-2 15
CSARGPERCGTGELFF few NA TRBV29-1 16
CASSSLAGASSYEQYF NA TRBD2 TRBV7-9 16
CASSSRDRRETQYF many TRBD1 TRBV12-3/TRBV12-4 14
CASSPITPTGVNQPQHF many TRBD1 TRBV28 17